This T cell receptor (beta chain) was sequenced for a study of blood T cell repertoires in COVID-19. Study context: Some COVID-19 samples were acute and others convalescent; all came from the United States, Italy and Spain. Sources were T cells, B-cell-depleted T cells, or PBMCs; the material itself was cDNA or gDNA.

Profiled with immunoSEQ multiplex PCR; TCRdb holds only in-frame clones, not every one. This sample yields 80,000 or so clones, of which about four fifths are seen a single time; around a third belongs to the top ten. Trimming removed 0 bases at V and 6 bases at J, with 12 bases between. The CDR3 is 14 residues long. Per germline, CDR1 SGHRS and CDR2 YFSETQ. The chain combines TRBV5-1 with TRBJ1-1, with D unresolved. The specimen sequenced was peripheral blood. This receptor was identified in a woman aged 65 to 85 with acute or convalescent COVID-19. The CDR3 DNA reads TGCGCCAGCAGCTTGGGTGGGTGGAGGGCTGAAGCTTTCTTT. The encoded protein is CASSLGGWRAEAFF.